The 15 T cell receptor beta chains given below trace back to one sample, sequenced in a study of T cell responses to AZD1222 COVID-19 vaccine. Clones were sequenced by immunoSEQ multiplex PCR, and TCRdb holds only the in-frame ones, with some missing. In the table there are about 100,000 clones, around 91% of which are singletons. The starting material was peripheral blood, obtained on day 0 of AZD1222 vaccination. The source of these receptors is an adult in good health.

There are many counts of this clone. Other DNA sequences within the sample encode an identical CDR3. The chain is built from TRBV6-5 and TRBJ2-7, with D possibly TRBD1 on 6 matching bases. Germline values: CDR1 MNHEY, CDR2 SVGAGI. CDR3 length: 14 amino acids. V dropped 3 bases and J dropped 4 bases, with 13 bases sitting between them. The CDR3 sequence is CASSYSQGRYEQYF. CDR3 nucleotides: TGTGCCAGCAGTTATTCACAGGGCCGGTACGAGCAGTACTTC.

The chain recombines TRBV30 with TRBJ1-6, with D tentatively TRBD1 (5 bases). V lost 0 bases, J lost 8 bases, and 11 bases lay in between. The CDR3 has 14 amino acids. CDR1 GTSNPN and CDR2 SVGIG come from the germline V gene (reference sequence). This CDR3 reads CAWSVRGGDSPLHF. CDR3 DNA sequence: TGTGCCTGGAGTGTCCGGGGGGGTGATTCACCCCTCCACTTT. The whole variable domain, remainder taken from reference TRBV30 and TRBJ1-6, is SQTIHQWPATLVQPVGSPLSLECTVEGTSNPNLYWYRQAAGRGLQLLFYSVGIGQISSEVPQNLSASRPQDRQFILSSKKLLLSDSGFYLCAWSVRGGDSPLHFGNGTRLTVT.

The chain is built from TRBV10-3 and TRBJ2-7; 7 nucleotides match TRBD2. This CDR3 has 16 amino acids. Germline trimming cut 0 bases from V and 3 bases from J; bases unmatched to any gene: 8. Germline V gives CDR1 ENHRY, CDR2 SYGVKD. CDR3 protein: CAISESQRGTNYEQYF. The CDR3 nucleotides read TGTGCCATCAGTGAGTCTCAGCGGGGCACGAACTACGAGCAGTACTTC.

V usage is TRBV7-2 and J usage is TRBJ1-1; the D gene is possibly TRBD1 (5 bases). Germline assignment: CDR1 SGHTA and CDR2 FQGNSA. The CDR3 runs to 14 residues. V shed 6 bases and J shed 11 bases, with 22 bases lying between them. This CDR3 is CASSFSGVGDVAFF. DNA for the CDR3: TGTGCCAGCAGTTTTAGCGGCGTGGGGGATGTTGCTTTCTTT.

The genes are TRBV5-4 and TRBJ2-7; TRBD1 matches 10 bases. Trimming took 9 bases from V and 2 from J; bases not matched to a gene: 8. The CDR3 consists of 14 residues. Per germline, CDR1 SGHNT and CDR2 YYREEE (reference sequence). In nucleotides, the CDR3 is TGTGCCACCGCTGGGGGGACAGGGGCCTACGAGCAGTACTTC. Translation: CATAGGTGAYEQYF.

This sequence joins TRBV11-3 and TRBJ2-7, with D unresolved. Germline V gene sequence: CDR1 SGHNT, CDR2 YENEEA. This CDR3 region has 13 residues. V dropped 0 bases and J dropped 3 bases, with 6 bases sitting between them. The CDR3 protein is CASSLDVGYEQYF. DNA of the CDR3: TGTGCCAGCAGCTTAGATGTCGGCTACGAGCAGTACTTC.

The chain recombines TRBV9 with TRBJ2-1; D gene uncertain. Trimming stripped 0 bases from V and 0 bases from J, with 7 bases between. CDR1 is SGDLS and CDR2 is YYNGEE in the germline V gene. The CDR3 runs to 15 residues. The CDR3 loop reads CASSVEVVSYNEQFF. In nucleotides, the CDR3 is TGTGCCAGCAGCGTAGAGGTAGTCTCCTACAATGAGCAGTTCTTC.

The rearrangement joins TRBV4-1 to TRBJ1-4; unclear D gene. There are 11 residues in the CDR3. V was shortened by 5 bases and J by 4 bases, with 2 bases between the two germline ends. Germline CDR1 MGHRA, CDR2 YSYEKL. DNA of the CDR3: TGCGCCAGCAGCAGTAATGAAAAACTGTTTTTT. The encoded protein is CASSSNEKLFF.

The chain recombines TRBV10-3 with TRBJ1-3; no definite D call. The V end lost 1 base, the J end lost 0 bases, and 13 bases lay between the germline ends. Germline CDR1 reads ENHRY; CDR2 reads SYGVKD. This CDR3 comprises 17 residues. CDR3 DNA sequence: TGTGCCATCAGTGAGTATGTGCCGGTCCGCTCTGGAAACACCATATATTTT. Translated: CAISEYVPVRSGNTIYF.

V is TRBV6-5 and J is TRBJ1-5, with a tentative D call TRBD1 (6 bases). In germline, CDR1 is MNHEY, CDR2 SVGAGI. CDR3 length: 16 amino acids. V was cut by 4 bases and J by 3 bases, with 16 bases left in between. For the CDR3, the DNA is TGTGCCAGCAGTTCCGCGGCCGGACAGAACAATCAGCCCCAGCATTTT. It translates to CASSSAAGQNNQPQHF.

The gene calls are TRBV9 and TRBJ1-1, with TRBD1 identical over 8 bases. CDR1 SGDLS and CDR2 YYNGEE come from the germline V gene. CDR3 size: 16 residues. Trimming at V came to 0 bases and at J to 1 base, leaving 5 bases not matched to a gene. CDR3: CASSVDPDRGNTEAFF. CDR3 bases: TGTGCCAGCAGCGTAGATCCCGACAGGGGGAACACTGAAGCTTTCTTT.

V and J are TRBV11-2 and TRBJ2-7; 13 bases are a match to TRBD2. J gave up 2 bases and V 1 base, and 2 bases lay outside the gene matches. This CDR3 region has 16 residues. Germline CDR1 SGHAT, CDR2 FQNNGV. The CDR3 coding sequence is TGTGCCAGCAGCTTAGGACTAGCGGGGGGCGCCTACGAGCAGTACTTC. It specifies CASSLGLAGGAYEQYF.

V usage is TRBV27 and J usage is TRBJ1-3; D not certain. The CDR3 is 12 amino acids. CDR1 is MNHEY, CDR2 SMNVEV, per germline (reference sequence). The V end lost 8 bases, the J end lost 4 bases, and 9 bases lay between the germline ends. The CDR3 sequence is CASWQLGNTIYF. For the CDR3, the DNA is TGTGCCAGCTGGCAGCTAGGAAACACCATATATTTT.

This chain joins TRBV7-3 and TRBJ2-3; D perhaps matches TRBD2 (5 bases). The CDR3 contains 15 residues. The germline V gene encodes CDR1 SGHTA and CDR2 FQGTGA. With 1 base removed from V and 1 base from J, the gap between germline ends came to 9 bases. CDR3 sequence: CASSLIAAGTDTQYF. DNA of the CDR3: TGTGCCAGCAGCTTAATAGCAGCGGGCACAGATACGCAGTATTTT.

This sequence joins TRBV25-1 and TRBJ2-1, with D tentatively TRBD2 (6 bases). The CDR3 has 15 amino acids. Per germline, CDR1 MGHDK and CDR2 SYGVNS. Trimming took 1 base from V and 6 from J, leaving 13 bases between them. In DNA, the CDR3 is TGTGCCAGCAGTGAATTTATCGGAGCGGGCAATGAGCAGTTCTTC. Translated, it gives CASSEFIGAGNEQFF.